This T cell receptor beta chain was captured by sequencing in a study of T cell responses to AZD1222 COVID-19 vaccine. Study-wide results and limits: The CD4 TCRs associated with vaccination extended across spike and predominated at 160-218 and 743-854.

With 1 base removed from V and 4 bases from J, the gap between germline ends came to 14 bases. Germline V gene lookup returns CDR1 SSHAT and CDR2 FNYEAQ (reference sequence). The CDR3 is 16 residues long. Note on this clone: Its antigen remains unidentified.

Using immunoSEQ multiplex PCR, the repertoire was profiled, and TCRdb retains in-frame clones only, with some absent. The sample records about 140,000 clones, 92% being singletons. The sequencing here drew on peripheral blood, taken on day 0 of AZD1222 vaccination. The receptor was derived from an adult in good health. The gene calls are TRBV7-7 and TRBJ2-1, with a weak D call TRBD2 (6 bases). CDR3 sequence (DNA): TGTGCCAGCAGCTTAGAGGCTAGCGTCGGTTACAATGAGCAGTTCTTC. Protein sequence: CASSLEASVGYNEQFF. Full variable domain (missing parts from reference TRBV7-7 and TRBJ2-1): GAGVSQSPRYKVTKRGQDVTLRCDPISSHATLYWYQQALGQGPEFLTYFNYEAQPDKSGLPSDRFSAERPEGSISTLTIQRTEQRDSAMYRCASSLEASVGYNEQFFGPGTRLTVL.